This T cell receptor (beta chain) was sequenced for a study of T cell responses to AZD1222 COVID-19 vaccine. About this clone: What it binds is unknown.

The CDR3 runs 16 residues. In germline, CDR1 is SEHNR, CDR2 FQNEAQ (reference sequence). V lost 1 base to trimming and J lost 5 bases, with 16 bases between them. General study results and limits: Nearly half of spike-specific TCRs reportedly target variant regions that are unmutated in the B.1.351 and B.1.1.7 variants. Females outnumbered males among donors, who were mostly white British; clonal diversity was possibly underestimated.

Libraries were prepared by immunoSEQ multiplex PCR; TCRdb keeps only in-frame clonotypes and omits some of them. This sample has approximately 71,000 clones, with almost 90% found just once. The rearrangement uses TRBV7-9 and TRBJ2-3; no reliable D call. Sequenced here: peripheral blood, sampled on day 0 of AZD1222 vaccination. The TCR was taken from an adult in good health. The chain's CDR3 is CASSLVYRRPGDTQYF. The CDR3, as DNA: TGTGCCAGCAGCTTAGTGTACCGACGTCCCGGAGATACGCAGTATTTT. The full variable domain, rest sourced from reference TRBV7-9 and TRBJ2-3, is DTGVSQNPRHKITKRGQNVTFRCDPISEHNRLYWYRQTLGQGPEFLTYFQNEAQLEKSRLLSDRFSAERPKGSFSTLEIQRTEQGDSAMYLCASSLVYRRPGDTQYFGPGTRLTVL.